This passage covers 27 T cell receptor beta chains from one sample sequenced in a study of blood T cell repertoires in COVID-19. Assay used: immunoSEQ multiplex PCR; TCRdb lists only in-frame clones, some missing. Of 300,000 to 350,000 clones in the sample, 90% were seen once. Sequences were obtained from peripheral blood. The receptors stem from a woman in her forties with COVID-19, enrolled during active disease.

This chain connects TRBV7-2 to TRBJ2-3; 11 nucleotides agree with TRBD2. Losses at the gene ends were 5 bases for V and 5 bases for J; bases not matched to a gene: 6. CDR3 length equals 15 residues. Germline V CDR1 and CDR2: SGHTA, FQGNSA. CDR3 in amino acids: CASSRTTSGGDTQYF. As DNA, the CDR3 is TGTGCCAGCAGCCGGACTACTAGCGGGGGAGATACGCAGTATTTT.

The chain uses TRBV20-1 and TRBJ1-3; no reliable D call. The germline gives CDR1 DFQATT, CDR2 SNEGSKA (reference sequence). The CDR3 extends over 15 amino acids. Deletions cut 3 bases from V and 0 bases from J, with 12 bases between. CDR3 nucleotides: TGCAGTGCTAGTAACCAGTTCTTCTCTGGAAACACCATATATTTT. Protein product: CSASNQFFSGNTIYF.

The chain has TRBV7-9 and TRBJ1-1; D is undetermined. The CDR3 extends over 12 amino acids. CDR1 is SEHNR and CDR2 is FQNEAQ in the germline V gene (reference sequence). Trimming left V 9 bases short and J 0 bases short, with 8 bases between. In DNA, the CDR3 is TGTGCCAGTCGGGTGTTGAACACTGAAGCTTTCTTT. Amino acid sequence: CASRVLNTEAFF. The complete variable domain, with remaining parts taken from reference TRBV7-9 and TRBJ1-1, reads DTGVSQNPRHKITKRGQNVTFRCDPISEHNRLYWYRQTLGQGPEFLTYFQNEAQLEKSRLLSDRFSAERPKGSFSTLEIQRTEQGDSAMYLCASRVLNTEAFFGQGTRLTVV.

This clone was picked up one time. The V call is TRBV19, the J call TRBJ1-2; D is possibly TRBD1 (6 bases). V dropped 3 bases and J dropped 0 bases, with 17 bases sitting between them. Germline CDR1 is LNHDA and CDR2 is SQIVND (reference sequence). The CDR3 covers 17 residues. DNA for the CDR3: TGTGCCAGTAGTATGATTGGTCCGGACAGCGCTAACTATGGCTACACCTTC. Its translation is CASSMIGPDSANYGYTF.

The CDR3 sequence: CASSQFIASSSYNEQFF. The DNA for the CDR3 is TGTGCCAGCAGCCAATTTATAGCGTCGAGCTCCTACAATGAGCAGTTCTTC. The chain combines TRBV7-2 with TRBJ2-1; TRBD2 might be the D (5 bases). V lost 5 bases, J lost 0 bases, and 17 bases lay in between. The CDR3 loop spans 17 amino acids. Germline loops: CDR1 SGHTA, CDR2 FQGNSA.

The V and J genes are TRBV7-8 and TRBJ1-2, with a tentative D call TRBD1 (5 bases). Deletions cut 5 bases from V and 4 bases from J, with 14 bases between. From germline, CDR1 is SGHVS and CDR2 FQNEAQ. The CDR3 spans 14 residues. The DNA for the CDR3 is TGTGCCAGCAGCGCAGCCCCGGGGGTCTATGGCTACACCTTC. It encodes CASSAAPGVYGYTF. Supplemented by reference TRBV7-8 and TRBJ1-2, the full variable domain reads GAGVSQSPRYKVAKRGQDVALRCDPISGHVSLFWYQQALGQGPEFLTYFQNEAQLDKSGLPSDRFFAERPEGSVSTLKIQRTQQEDSAVYLCASSAAPGVYGYTFGSGTRLTVV.

The genes are TRBV7-6 and TRBJ2-3; 8 nucleotides align to TRBD2. The CDR3 is 15 amino acids. The V segment lost 4 bases and the J segment 4 bases; nucleotides outside the gene matches: 7. In germline, CDR1 is SGHVS, CDR2 FNYEAQ. The CDR3 is CASSSTGGEADTQYF. In DNA form, the CDR3 reads TGTGCCAGCAGCTCGACGGGGGGGGAGGCAGATACGCAGTATTTT.

J is TRBJ2-7 and V is TRBV3-1 (or the pseudogene TRBV3-2); 7 positions match TRBD2. The V gene end was trimmed by 4 bases and the J gene end by 3 bases; junction bases not matched to a gene: 9. This CDR3 comprises 15 residues. Germline lookup yields CDR1 LGHDT and CDR2 YNNKEL (reference sequence). CDR3 DNA: TGTGCCAGCAGCCCTGGGGGGGGACCGTACTACGAGCAGTACTTC. Translating gives CASSPGGGPYYEQYF.

This sequence joins TRBV27 and TRBJ1-1, with D possibly matching TRBD1 (6 bases). CDR1 MNHEY and CDR2 SMNVEV come from the germline V gene (reference sequence). V lost 10 bases to trimming and J lost 0 bases, with 15 bases between them. The CDR3 consists of 14 residues. The DNA of the CDR3 is TGTGCCACCATGAAACAGGGTATGAACACTGAAGCTTTCTTT. It is translated as CATMKQGMNTEAFF.

To note about this clone: Other DNA sequences from this sample encode an identical CDR3 as well. The chain has TRBV24-1 and TRBJ1-2; 7 nucleotides agree with TRBD1. The CDR3 has 14 amino acids. The germline V gene encodes CDR1 KGHDR and CDR2 SFDVKD. V lost 3 bases to trimming and J lost 5 bases; unmatched junction nucleotides: 5. CDR3 in amino acids: CATSDPDRSYGYTF. The DNA for the CDR3 is TGTGCCACCAGTGATCCGGACAGGTCGTATGGCTACACCTTC.

About this clone: Other DNA sequences in this sample translate to the same CDR3. This chain joins TRBV28 and TRBJ1-2; unclear D gene. The CDR3 has 12 amino acids. V was trimmed by 2 bases and J by 4 bases, leaving 5 bases between them. CDR1 MDHEN and CDR2 SYDVKM come from the germline V gene. CDR3 sequence (DNA): TGTGCCAGCAGTTTAGCGGGCTATGGCTACACCTTC. This translates into CASSLAGYGYTF.

This chain links TRBV5-1 with TRBJ2-7; TRBD2 is a possible D gene (6 bases). The germline V gene has CDR1 SGHRS and CDR2 YFSETQ. CDR3 length: 16 residues. V gave up 0 bases and J gave up 0 bases, with 13 bases separating them. The CDR3 loop reads CASSLVNVGSSYEQYF. The CDR3 nucleotides are TGCGCCAGCAGCTTGGTCAATGTCGGGAGCTCCTACGAGCAGTACTTC.

The V and J genes are TRBV27 and TRBJ2-4; possible D gene TRBD2, 7 bases. The CDR3 totals 14 residues. Germline-derived CDR1 and CDR2 are MNHEY and SMNVEV (reference sequence). Trimming removed 8 bases from V and 8 bases from J, with 19 bases in between. CDR3 residues: CASGYREGGDIQYF. In nucleotides, the CDR3 is TGTGCCAGCGGTTACAGGGAGGGTGGAGACATTCAGTACTTC.

The J gene is TRBJ1-4, the V gene TRBV28; tentative D call: TRBD1 (5 bases). The germline V and J ends were trimmed by 3 bases and 2 bases, with 16 bases remaining between them. The germline V gene encodes CDR1 MDHEN and CDR2 SYDVKM. The length of the CDR3 is 17 residues. This CDR3 is CASSLPRQGGTNEKLFF. In DNA, the CDR3 is TGTGCCAGCAGTTTGCCCCGGCAGGGAGGGACTAATGAAAAACTGTTTTTT.

This chain connects TRBV30 to TRBJ2-3; the D gene is possibly TRBD2 (5 bases). V lost 2 bases and J lost 7, with 16 bases in between. The CDR3 extends over 14 amino acids. Germline V CDR1 and CDR2: GTSNPN, SVGIG (reference sequence). The CDR3: CAWSPLRGPNTQYF. CDR3 nucleotide sequence: TGTGCCTGGAGTCCTCTTAGAGGGCCCAATACGCAGTATTTT.

V is TRBV3-1 (or the pseudogene TRBV3-2) and J is TRBJ1-1; the match to TRBD1 covers 8 bases. Germline V gene lookup returns CDR1 LGHDT and CDR2 YNNKEL (reference sequence). Losses at the gene ends were 2 bases for V and 0 bases for J; bases not matched to a gene: 2. This CDR3 contains 15 residues. The CDR3 bases are TGTGCCAGCAGCCAACGGGGACAGGTGAACACTGAAGCTTTCTTT. Protein product: CASSQRGQVNTEAFF.

This chain links TRBV12-3 or TRBV12-4 with TRBJ2-5; 8 nucleotides align to TRBD1. The CDR3 is 12 residues long. Germline trimming cut 8 bases from V and 1 base from J; bases unmatched to any gene: 0. The CDR3 nucleotides read TGTGCCAGCGGACAGGGCCAAGAGACCCAGTACTTC. Protein sequence: CASGQGQETQYF.

J is TRBJ1-2 and V is TRBV2, with no clear D. V shed 6 bases and J shed 1 base, with 15 bases lying between them. The CDR3 extends over 15 amino acids. CDR1 and CDR2 from the germline V gene are SNHLY and FYNNEI. CDR3: CASSLQTTLNYGYTF. The CDR3, as DNA: TGTGCCAGCAGCCTTCAGACTACACTTAACTATGGCTACACCTTC.

This chain joins TRBV18 and TRBJ2-3, with TRBD1 identical over 8 bases. Germline V gives CDR1 KGHSH, CDR2 LQKENI. The ends lost 2 bases at V and 1 base at J; junction bases unmatched: 8. The CDR3 length is 17 residues. CDR3 sequence: CASSPKAGGWGTDTQYF. CDR3 in DNA: TGTGCCAGCTCACCAAAGGCAGGGGGCTGGGGCACAGATACGCAGTATTTT.

The chain recombines TRBV6-4 with TRBJ2-3; 13 nucleotides agree with TRBD2. V trimming: 0 bases; J trimming: 3 bases; junction bases outside the gene matches: 6. CDR1 MRHNA and CDR2 SNTAGT come from the germline V gene. The CDR3 extends over 18 amino acids. The CDR3 is CASSDSRTSGSGTDTQYF. The CDR3 DNA follows: TGTGCCAGCAGTGACTCGAGGACTAGCGGGAGCGGGACAGATACGCAGTATTTT.

In its sample, this clone was seen once. The chain uses TRBV7-2 and TRBJ1-1; D is perhaps TRBD1 (6 bases). In germline, CDR1 is SGHTA, CDR2 FQGNSA. This CDR3 is built from 16 residues. Trimming left V 2 bases short and J 0 bases short, with 13 bases between. CDR3 bases: TGTGCCAGCAGCTTACATCCGGGACAACTGAACACTGAAGCTTTCTTT. Encoded protein: CASSLHPGQLNTEAFF.

The rearrangement links TRBV10-1 to TRBJ1-5; no clear D gene. Germline-derived CDR1 and CDR2 are WNHNN and SYGVQD (reference sequence). CDR3 size: 14 residues. The V end lost 2 bases, the J end lost 3 bases, and 8 bases lay between the germline ends. CDR3 bases: TGCGCCAGCAGTGAGAACGGTAACAATCAGCCCCAGCATTTT. Amino acids: CASSENGNNQPQHF.

V usage is TRBV3-1 (or the pseudogene TRBV3-2) and J usage is TRBJ2-7, with TRBD1 identical over 7 bases. From germline, CDR1 is LGHDT and CDR2 YNNKEL (reference sequence). There are 14 residues in the CDR3. Trimming cost V 3 bases and J 3 bases; bases outside gene matches: 5. The CDR3 sequence is CASSQGQGDYEQYF. The CDR3 nucleotides read TGTGCCAGCAGCCAGGGGCAGGGGGACTACGAGCAGTACTTC.

The chain carries TRBV6-1 and TRBJ2-7; D may be TRBD1 (6 bases). Deletions cut 0 bases from V and 3 bases from J, with 12 bases between. Germline values: CDR1 MNHNS, CDR2 SASEGT. CDR3 length: 15 amino acids. The CDR3 sequence: CASSEARGRIYEQYF. CDR3 sequence (DNA): TGTGCCAGCAGTGAAGCCAGGGGCAGAATCTACGAGCAGTACTTC.

J is TRBJ1-1 and V is TRBV6-2 or TRBV6-3; TRBD1 might be the D (5 bases). Trimming removed 2 bases at V and 4 bases at J, with 17 bases between. CDR1 and CDR2 from the germline V gene are MNHEY and SVGEGT. The CDR3 loop spans 16 amino acids. In DNA, the CDR3 is TGTGCCAGCAGTTACAACCCAGGGATGGGGGGCACTGAAGCTTTCTTT. Translated, it gives CASSYNPGMGGTEAFF.

This sequence joins TRBV19 and TRBJ1-1; TRBD1 aligns across 10 bases. Germline-derived CDR1 and CDR2 are LNHDA and SQIVND (reference sequence). V lost 5 bases and J lost 0; bases outside the gene matches: 6. CDR3 size: 16 residues. Here the CDR3 DNA reads TGTGCCAGTAGTGGTAAGACAGGGGGCCTGAACACTGAAGCTTTCTTT. Protein sequence: CASSGKTGGLNTEAFF.

The V call is TRBV6-4, the J call TRBJ2-3; 8 bases agree with TRBD1. This CDR3 region has 15 residues. Germline V lookup: CDR1 MRHNA, CDR2 SNTAGT. Trimming took 4 bases from V and 2 from J; bases not matched to a gene: 5. The CDR3 spells CASSVSDRATDTQYF. The CDR3 coding sequence is TGTGCCAGCAGTGTGTCGGACAGGGCCACAGATACGCAGTATTTT.